This T cell receptor beta chain emerged from a study of T-cell memory formation after mild COVID-19. For this clonotype: Its antigen is unknown.

Regarding the study as a whole: CM and EM subsets held most contracting CD4+ clones; EMRA held CD8+ ones. Contracting clones, day 15 to 85, had balanced CD4/CD8, and later expanders favored CD4+. Clonal second-wave expansions that peaked on day 37 had unconfirmed SARS-CoV-2 specificity.

Barcoded TCR alpha and TCR beta cDNA libraries with UMIs came from 5'RACE using constant-segment primers. TCRdb re-called the 5' RACE reads through MiXCR, storing one row per CDR3 protein. The table records about 290,000 distinct CDR3 sequences, about 16% of them present only once. V lost 3 bases and J lost 0; bases outside the gene matches: 7. This CDR3 is 15 amino acids long. Germline V gene sequence: CDR1 DFQATT, CDR2 SNEGSKA (reference sequence). Input material: PBMCs or a T cell subset sorted from them (not recorded which). The receptor's source is a man aged 18 to 29 who had mild COVID-19 (a few samples of this study predate the infection). Cell type and time point are not known. The chain couples TRBV20-1 to TRBJ1-2; 7 nucleotides match TRBD1. As DNA, the CDR3 is TGCAGTGCTAGGGGAGGGGACAGCCCTAACTATGGCTACACCTTC. Translated: CSARGGDSPNYGYTF.